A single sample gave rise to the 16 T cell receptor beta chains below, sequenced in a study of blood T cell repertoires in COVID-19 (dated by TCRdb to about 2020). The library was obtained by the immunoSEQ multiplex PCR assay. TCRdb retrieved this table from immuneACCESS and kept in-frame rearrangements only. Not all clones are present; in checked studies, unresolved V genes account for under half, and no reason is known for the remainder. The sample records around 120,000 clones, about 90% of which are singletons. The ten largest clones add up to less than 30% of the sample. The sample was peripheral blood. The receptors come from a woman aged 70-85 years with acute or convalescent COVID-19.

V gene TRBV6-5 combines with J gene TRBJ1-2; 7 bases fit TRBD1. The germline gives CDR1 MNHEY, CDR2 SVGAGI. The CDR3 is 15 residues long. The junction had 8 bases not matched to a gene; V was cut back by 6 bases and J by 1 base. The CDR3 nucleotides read TGTGCCAGCAGCTACGGACAGGAACGTAACTATGGCTACACCTTC. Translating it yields CASSYGQERNYGYTF.

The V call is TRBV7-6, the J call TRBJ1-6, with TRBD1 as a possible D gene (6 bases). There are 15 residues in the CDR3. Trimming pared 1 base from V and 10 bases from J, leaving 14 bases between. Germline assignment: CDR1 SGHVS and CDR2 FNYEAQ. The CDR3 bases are TGTGCCAGCAGCTTAGTAGGAAACAGGGAATCACCCCTCCACTTT. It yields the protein CASSLVGNRESPLHF.

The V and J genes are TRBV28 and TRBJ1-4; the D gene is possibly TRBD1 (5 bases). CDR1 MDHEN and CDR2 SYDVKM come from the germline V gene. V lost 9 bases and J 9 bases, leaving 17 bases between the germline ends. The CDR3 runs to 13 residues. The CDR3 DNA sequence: TGTGCCAGTACCGGGACTCCGTTGAAAAAACTGTTTTTT. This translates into CASTGTPLKKLFF.

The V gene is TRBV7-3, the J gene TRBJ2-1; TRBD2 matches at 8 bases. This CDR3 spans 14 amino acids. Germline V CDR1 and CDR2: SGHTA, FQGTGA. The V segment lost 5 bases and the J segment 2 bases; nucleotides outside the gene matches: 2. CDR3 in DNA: TGTGCCAGCAGCGTCGGGGGGGCCTACAATGAGCAGTTCTTC. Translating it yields CASSVGGAYNEQFF.

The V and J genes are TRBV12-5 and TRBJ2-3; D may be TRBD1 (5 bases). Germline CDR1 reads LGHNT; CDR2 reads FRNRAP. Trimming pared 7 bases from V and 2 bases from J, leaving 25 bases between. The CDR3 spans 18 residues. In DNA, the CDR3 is TGTGCTAGTGCCGCATCACGTGGGGCTCCCTGGGACACAGATACGCAGTATTTT. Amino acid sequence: CASAASRGAPWDTDTQYF.

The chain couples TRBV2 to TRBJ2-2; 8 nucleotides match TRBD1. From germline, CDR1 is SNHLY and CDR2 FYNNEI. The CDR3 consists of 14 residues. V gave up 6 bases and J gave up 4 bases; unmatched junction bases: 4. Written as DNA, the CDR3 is TGTGCCAGCAGGGGACAGGTCAGCACCGGGGAGCTGTTTTTT. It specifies CASRGQVSTGELFF.

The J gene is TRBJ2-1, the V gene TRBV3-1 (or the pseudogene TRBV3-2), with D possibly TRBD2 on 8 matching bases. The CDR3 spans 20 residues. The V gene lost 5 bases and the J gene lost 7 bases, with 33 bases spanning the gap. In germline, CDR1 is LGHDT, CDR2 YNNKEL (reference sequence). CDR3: CASSDPDRPPGTRTRNEQFF. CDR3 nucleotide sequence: TGTGCCAGCAGCGACCCGGACAGGCCTCCCGGGACTAGAACTCGTAATGAGCAGTTCTTC.

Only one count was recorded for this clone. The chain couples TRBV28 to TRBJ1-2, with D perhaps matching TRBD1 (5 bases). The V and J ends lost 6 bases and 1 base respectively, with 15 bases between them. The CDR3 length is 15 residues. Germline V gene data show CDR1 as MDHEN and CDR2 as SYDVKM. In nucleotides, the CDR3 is TGTGCCAGCAGACAGGCCCTCTCGGGTAACTATGGCTACACCTTC. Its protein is CASRQALSGNYGYTF.

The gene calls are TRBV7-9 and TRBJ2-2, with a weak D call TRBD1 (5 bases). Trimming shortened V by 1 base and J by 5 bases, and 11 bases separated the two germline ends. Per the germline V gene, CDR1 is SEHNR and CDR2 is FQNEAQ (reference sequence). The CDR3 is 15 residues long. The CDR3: CASSLGRGVTGELFF. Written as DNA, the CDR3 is TGTGCCAGCAGCTTAGGTAGGGGCGTGACCGGGGAGCTGTTTTTT. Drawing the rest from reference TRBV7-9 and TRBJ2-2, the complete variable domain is DTGVSQNPRHKITKRGQNVTFRCDPISEHNRLYWYRQTLGQGPEFLTYFQNEAQLEKSRLLSDRFSAERPKGSFSTLEIQRTEQGDSAMYLCASSLGRGVTGELFFGEGSRLTVL.

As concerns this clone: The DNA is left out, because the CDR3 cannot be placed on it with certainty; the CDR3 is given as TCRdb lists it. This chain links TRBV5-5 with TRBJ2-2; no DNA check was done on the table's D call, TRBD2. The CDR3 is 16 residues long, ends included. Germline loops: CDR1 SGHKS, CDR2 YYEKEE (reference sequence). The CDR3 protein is CASSRFGSGNTGELFF.

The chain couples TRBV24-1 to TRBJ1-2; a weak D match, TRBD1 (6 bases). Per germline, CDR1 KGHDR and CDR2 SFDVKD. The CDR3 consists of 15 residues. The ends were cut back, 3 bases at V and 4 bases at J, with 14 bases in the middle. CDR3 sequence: CATSDEMTGPYGYTF. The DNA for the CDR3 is TGTGCCACCAGTGATGAGATGACAGGTCCCTATGGCTACACCTTC.

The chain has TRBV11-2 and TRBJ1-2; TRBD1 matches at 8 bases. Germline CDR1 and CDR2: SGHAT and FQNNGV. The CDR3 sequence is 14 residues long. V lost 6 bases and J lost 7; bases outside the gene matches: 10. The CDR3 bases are TGTGCCAGCAGGTCCCCCGGGACAGGAGCTGGCTACACCTTC. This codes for CASRSPGTGAGYTF. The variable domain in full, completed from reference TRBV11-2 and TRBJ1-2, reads EAGVAQSPRYKIIEKRQSVAFWCNPISGHATLYWYQQILGQGPKLLIQFQNNGVVDDSQLPKDRFSAERLKGVDSTLKIQPAKLEDSAVYLCASRSPGTGAGYTFGSGTRLTVV.

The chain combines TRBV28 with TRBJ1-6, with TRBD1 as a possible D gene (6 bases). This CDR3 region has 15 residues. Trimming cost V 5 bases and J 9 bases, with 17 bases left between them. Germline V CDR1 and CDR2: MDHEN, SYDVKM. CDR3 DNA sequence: TGTGCCAGCAGTAAATACAGGGTTTGGGGTTCACCCCTCCACTTT. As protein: CASSKYRVWGSPLHF. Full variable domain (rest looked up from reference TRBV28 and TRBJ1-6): DVKVTQSSRYLVKRTGEKVFLECVQDMDHENMFWYRQDPGLGLRLIYFSYDVKMKEKGDIPEGYSVSREKKERFSLILESASTNQTSMYLCASSKYRVWGSPLHFGNGTRLTVT.

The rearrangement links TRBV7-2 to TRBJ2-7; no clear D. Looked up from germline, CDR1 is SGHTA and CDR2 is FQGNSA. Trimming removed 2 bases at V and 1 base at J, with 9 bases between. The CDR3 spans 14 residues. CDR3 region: CASSLSGTSYEQYF. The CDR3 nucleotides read TGTGCCAGCAGCTTATCAGGAACGTCCTACGAGCAGTACTTC.

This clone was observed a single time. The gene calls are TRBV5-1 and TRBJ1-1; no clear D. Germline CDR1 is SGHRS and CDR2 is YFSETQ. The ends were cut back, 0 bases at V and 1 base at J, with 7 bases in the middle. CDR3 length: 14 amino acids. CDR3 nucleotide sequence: TGCGCCAGCAGCTTGGACAGATCGAACACTGAAGCTTTCTTT. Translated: CASSLDRSNTEAFF.

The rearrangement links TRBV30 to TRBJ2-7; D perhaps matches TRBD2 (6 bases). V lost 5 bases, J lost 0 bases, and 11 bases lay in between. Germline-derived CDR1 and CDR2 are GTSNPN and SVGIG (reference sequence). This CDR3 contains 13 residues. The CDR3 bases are TGTGCCTGGGGGAGGAGGAGCTCCTACGAGCAGTACTTC. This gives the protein CAWGRRSSYEQYF.